One sample yielded the 32 T cell receptor beta chains listed below, sequenced in a study of blood T cell repertoires in COVID-19. Clones were read by immunoSEQ multiplex PCR, and TCRdb kept only the in-frame ones, dropping some. The sample shows 20,000 to 25,000 clones, 90% of them seen only once. Input material: peripheral blood. Receptors originate from a human donor in a cohort sampled during active COVID-19.

Here the CDR3 reads CASSEGGQSNQPQHF. DNA for the CDR3: TGTGCCAGCAGTGAAGGAGGGCAGAGCAATCAGCCCCAGCATTTT. This chain joins TRBV6-1 and TRBJ1-5, with D uncertain. Germline assignment: CDR1 MNHNS and CDR2 SASEGT. With 1 base removed from V and 1 base from J, the gap between germline ends came to 8 bases. There are 15 residues in the CDR3.

This rearrangement joins TRBV9 to TRBJ2-7; D gene uncertain. V was shortened by 0 bases and J by 1 base, with 8 bases between the two germline ends. The CDR3 loop spans 14 amino acids. Germline values: CDR1 SGDLS, CDR2 YYNGEE. The CDR3 sequence: CASSVAKRSYEQYF. CDR3 DNA: TGTGCCAGCAGCGTAGCTAAGAGGTCCTACGAGCAGTACTTC.

The gene calls are TRBV6-2 or TRBV6-3 and TRBJ2-5, with D perhaps TRBD2 (7 bases). With 0 bases removed from V and 5 bases from J, the gap between germline ends came to 13 bases. The CDR3 spans 15 residues. Per germline, CDR1 MNHEY and CDR2 SVGEGT. The CDR3 nucleotides are TGTGCCAGCAGTTACTCGAGGGGGGGCGGGGAGACCCAGTACTTC. Translation: CASSYSRGGGETQYF.

V and J are TRBV19 and TRBJ2-3; D gene ambiguous. The CDR3 totals 16 residues. The germline gives CDR1 LNHDA, CDR2 SQIVND (reference sequence). The ends were cut back, 4 bases at V and 0 bases at J, with 14 bases in the middle. CDR3 loop: CASSTYLSSSTDTQYF. The CDR3 DNA reads TGTGCCAGTAGTACTTACTTATCCTCTAGCACAGATACGCAGTATTTT.

The chain couples TRBV6-1 to TRBJ2-4; 7 bases are shared with TRBD1. V lost 1 base, J lost 3 bases, and 9 bases stayed unmatched. The CDR3 is 17 amino acids. CDR1 and CDR2 from the germline V gene are MNHNS and SASEGT. CDR3: CASSEDSVTGDKNIQYF. The CDR3 region has the DNA TGTGCCAGCAGTGAAGACTCTGTAACAGGGGACAAAAACATTCAGTACTTC.

This rearrangement joins TRBV9 to TRBJ2-3, with D possibly matching TRBD1 (5 bases). The ends were cut back, 3 bases at V and 3 bases at J, with 14 bases in the middle. The CDR3 totals 15 residues. Germline lookup yields CDR1 SGDLS and CDR2 YYNGEE. The CDR3: CASSGGALGTDTQYF. The CDR3 region has the DNA TGTGCCAGCAGCGGTGGGGCCCTGGGTACAGATACGCAGTATTTT. Based on the CDR3 plus reference TRBV9 and TRBJ2-3, the full variable domain is DSGVTQTPKHLITATGQRVTLRCSPRSGDLSVYWYQQSLDQGLQFLIQYYNGEERAKGNILERFSAQQFPDLHSELNLSSLELGDSALYFCASSGGALGTDTQYFGPGTRLTVL.

The chain combines TRBV14 with TRBJ1-2; D not certain. The CDR3 is 13 residues long. Trimming pared 4 bases from V and 3 bases from J, leaving 9 bases between. The germline gives CDR1 SGHDN, CDR2 FVKESK. In DNA form, the CDR3 reads TGTGCCAGCAGCCCCTCGCGGGACTATGGCTACACCTTC. Residues: CASSPSRDYGYTF. Together with reference TRBV14 and TRBJ1-2, the CDR3 gives the full variable domain: EAGVTQFPSHSVIEKGQTVTLRCDPISGHDNLYWYRRVMGKEIKFLLHFVKESKQDESGMPNNRFLAERTGGTYSTLKVQPAELEDSGVYFCASSPSRDYGYTFGSGTRLTVV.

The CDR3 DNA follows: TGTGCCAGTAGAGAAGGGGCCTCTGGGAATTCACCCCTCCACTTT. Translated, it gives CASREGASGNSPLHF. This rearrangement joins TRBV19 to TRBJ1-6; D perhaps matches TRBD1 (5 bases). The CDR3 covers 15 residues. Germline CDR1 is LNHDA and CDR2 is SQIVND (reference sequence). V lost 6 bases and J lost 7, with 16 bases in between.

The chain joins TRBV6-7 to TRBJ2-3; tentative D call: TRBD1 (6 bases). TRBV6-7 qualifies as an ORF whose function is uncertain. Between the trimmed V and J ends, which lost 2 bases and 2 bases, there was a span of 14 bases. The CDR3 sequence is 16 residues long. The CDR3 region has the DNA TGTGCCAGCAGTTACCCTGACAGGCTAGACACAGATACGCAGTATTTT. Its protein product is CASSYPDRLDTDTQYF.

The chain carries TRBV5-6 and TRBJ1-5, with no clear D. Germline CDR1 SGHDT, CDR2 YYEEEE. CDR3 length: 12 residues. V lost 4 bases, J lost 3 bases, and 5 bases lay in between. This chain's CDR3 is CASSQDNQPQHF. CDR3 coding DNA: TGTGCCAGCAGCCAGGACAATCAGCCCCAGCATTTT.

This chain uses TRBV6-5 with TRBJ2-3, with 8 bases that match TRBD2. J gave up 8 bases and V 11 bases, and 6 bases lay outside the gene matches. This CDR3 has 11 amino acids. From germline, CDR1 is MNHEY and CDR2 SVGAGI. CDR3 region: CAAGGASTQYF. The CDR3 nucleotides are TGTGCCGCCGGGGGGGCCTCTACGCAGTATTTT.

The chain has TRBV9 and TRBJ2-5; D ambiguous. There are 14 residues in the CDR3. Germline V lookup: CDR1 SGDLS, CDR2 YYNGEE. Trimming left V 0 bases short and J 5 bases short, with 11 bases between. In DNA form, the CDR3 reads TGTGCCAGCAGCGTAGGTGTCAACGGGGAGACCCAGTACTTC. Protein product: CASSVGVNGETQYF.

This clone has a single count. This chain joins TRBV6-6 and TRBJ2-3; 9 bases are shared with TRBD1. The junction had 7 bases not matched to a gene; V was cut back by 5 bases and J by 1 base. Per germline, CDR1 MNHNY and CDR2 SVGAGI (reference sequence). The CDR3 is made up of 16 amino acids. Written as DNA, the CDR3 is TGTGCCAGCAGTAAACAGGGGGCGCGGGGCACAGATACGCAGTATTTT. It is translated as CASSKQGARGTDTQYF.

This rearrangement joins TRBV5-1 to TRBJ1-2, with TRBD1 as a possible D gene (5 bases). V lost 4 bases to trimming and J lost 7 bases, with 17 bases between them. Germline CDR1 SGHRS, CDR2 YFSETQ. CDR3 size: 14 residues. CDR3 sequence reads: CASSPRWAGSGYTF. Written as DNA, the CDR3 is TGCGCCAGCAGCCCGCGGTGGGCAGGGTCTGGCTACACCTTC.

The chain recombines TRBV15 with TRBJ1-1, with D possibly being TRBD1 (5 bases). The germline CDR1 and CDR2 sequences are LNHNV and YYDKDF (reference sequence). Trimming removed 3 bases at V and 3 bases at J, with 14 bases between. The CDR3 sequence is 15 residues long. The DNA of the CDR3 is TGTGCCACCAGCAGGGGGGGGAGGGCGGACACTGAAGCTTTCTTT. Its translation: CATSRGGRADTEAFF.

The chain carries TRBV3-1 (or the pseudogene TRBV3-2) and TRBJ2-3; no clear D. CDR1 LGHDT and CDR2 YNNKEL come from the germline V gene (reference sequence). The length of the CDR3 is 15 residues. Between the trimmed V and J ends, which lost 0 bases and 2 bases, there was a span of 9 bases. The CDR3 sequence is CASSQDFSVTDTQYF. The CDR3 nucleotides read TGTGCCAGCAGCCAAGACTTTTCGGTCACAGATACGCAGTATTTT.

The rearrangement uses TRBV7-9 and TRBJ2-3; 10 nucleotides agree with TRBD2. CDR1 and CDR2 from the germline V gene are SEHNR and FQNEAQ (reference sequence). The CDR3 is 16 amino acids. After removal of 0 bases from V and 2 bases from J, the junction contained 2 bases not matched to a gene. CDR3 loop: CASSLASGGPTDTQYF. The CDR3 DNA reads TGTGCCAGCAGCTTAGCTAGCGGGGGGCCCACAGATACGCAGTATTTT.

The chain joins TRBV6-5 to TRBJ1-2, with a tentative D call TRBD1 (5 bases). The ends were cut back, 8 bases at V and 2 bases at J, with 12 bases in the middle. Germline CDR1 MNHEY, CDR2 SVGAGI. This CDR3 is built from 13 residues. The CDR3 sequence: CASYSTVNYGYTF. The CDR3 DNA follows: TGTGCCAGCTACTCGACAGTCAACTATGGCTACACCTTC.

The chain links TRBV12-5 to TRBJ2-1; D remains ambiguous. The germline V gene has CDR1 LGHNT and CDR2 FRNRAP. The CDR3 extends over 13 amino acids. V was shortened by 4 bases and J by 7 bases, with 11 bases between the two germline ends. The CDR3 bases are TGTGCTAGTGGTTCCCCCTCGCGGAATGAGCAGTTCTTC. Translated: CASGSPSRNEQFF.

Written as DNA, the CDR3 is TGTGCCAGTAGTAGGACCGGCGGCAGGGCTGATGGCTACACCTTC. Encoded protein: CASSRTGGRADGYTF. This chain connects TRBV19 to TRBJ1-2; D might be TRBD1 (5 bases). The CDR3 is made up of 15 amino acids. Trimming shortened V by 4 bases and J by 6 bases, and 18 bases separated the two germline ends. In germline, CDR1 is LNHDA, CDR2 SQIVND (reference sequence).

The chain couples TRBV4-3 to TRBJ2-2; 8 bases match TRBD2. Germline CDR1 is LGHNA and CDR2 is YSLEER. This CDR3 has 13 residues. V lost 8 bases, J lost 2 bases, and 1 base stayed unmatched. The CDR3 sequence: CASGTRNTGELFF. CDR3 nucleotides: TGCGCCAGCGGGACTAGAAACACCGGGGAGCTGTTTTTT.

The genes are TRBV4-2 and TRBJ2-3, with D maybe TRBD2 (7 bases). Trimming cost V 6 bases and J 6 bases, with 13 bases left between them. The CDR3 runs to 13 residues. The germline V gene has CDR1 LGHNA and CDR2 YNFKEQ. The CDR3: CASSQGRGDTQYF. The CDR3 DNA is TGTGCCAGCAGTCAGGGGAGGGGCGATACGCAGTATTTT.

This clone came up a few times. This chain connects TRBV29-1 to TRBJ1-3; D gene ambiguous. Trimming took 6 bases from V and 7 from J, leaving 19 bases between them. This CDR3 has 14 amino acids. Germline V gene sequence: CDR1 SQVTM, CDR2 ANQGSEA. The CDR3 bases are TGCAGCGTAGTGGAGCGGATCGAGTTGAACACCATATATTTT. This encodes CSVVERIELNTIYF.

V usage is TRBV7-2 and J usage is TRBJ1-2; 9 nucleotides line up with TRBD1. The CDR3 loop spans 15 amino acids. The germline V gene encodes CDR1 SGHTA and CDR2 FQGNSA. The ends lost 1 base at V and 7 bases at J; junction bases unmatched: 7. The CDR3 sequence: CASSLGLGQGLGYTF. The CDR3 nucleotides are TGTGCCAGCAGCTTAGGATTGGGACAGGGACTTGGCTACACCTTC.

In this sample, this clone turned up once. V and J are TRBV6-5 and TRBJ1-1; 9 bases map to TRBD1. The CDR3 totals 14 residues. CDR1 and CDR2 (germline): MNHEY, SVGAGI. V was clipped by 5 bases and J by 10 bases; unmatched bases: 11. The CDR3 here is CASSKDQPGQGAFF. The CDR3 DNA follows: TGTGCCAGCAGTAAGGATCAACCGGGACAGGGAGCTTTCTTT.

The gene calls are TRBV19 and TRBJ2-5; 7 nucleotides line up with TRBD1. The length of the CDR3 is 14 residues. Germline V gene data show CDR1 as LNHDA and CDR2 as SQIVND (reference sequence). The trim removed 3 bases at V and 4 bases at J, leaving 5 bases unmatched. The CDR3 region is CASSIDRERETQYF. The CDR3 DNA follows: TGTGCCAGTAGTATCGACAGGGAACGAGAGACCCAGTACTTC.

The V and J genes are TRBV5-4 and TRBJ2-3; 9 nucleotides agree with TRBD2. There are 15 residues in the CDR3. With V trimmed by 6 bases and J by 1 base, 6 bases remained unmatched. Looked up from germline, CDR1 is SGHNT and CDR2 is YYREEE (reference sequence). CDR3 nucleotide sequence: TGTGCCAGCACCGCGGGACTAGCCGGCACAGATACGCAGTATTTT. Translating it yields CASTAGLAGTDTQYF.

V is TRBV11-2 and J is TRBJ1-3, with 7 bases identical to TRBD1. Losses at the gene ends were 5 bases for V and 0 bases for J; bases not matched to a gene: 4. The CDR3 spans 15 residues. CDR1 and CDR2 (germline): SGHAT, FQNNGV. Written as DNA, the CDR3 is TGTGCCAGCAGCATCGGGGACAGCTCTGGAAACACCATATATTTT. Amino acids: CASSIGDSSGNTIYF.

The chain has TRBV5-1 and TRBJ2-5; 11 bases line up with TRBD2. V was pared by 2 bases and J by 1 base, with 1 base of the junction left unmatched. The CDR3 spans 15 residues. Germline assignment: CDR1 SGHRS and CDR2 YFSETQ. The CDR3: CASSFGTSGQETQYF. The CDR3 coding sequence is TGCGCCAGCAGCTTTGGGACTAGCGGCCAAGAGACCCAGTACTTC.

The rearrangement uses TRBV6-5 and TRBJ2-7; possibly TRBD1 for D (8 bases). Trimming shortened V by 7 bases and J by 5 bases, and 21 bases separated the two germline ends. The CDR3 is 15 residues long. CDR1 and CDR2 (germline): MNHEY, SVGAGI. The CDR3 sequence: CASIPSRTGGDEQYF. The CDR3 DNA sequence: TGTGCCAGCATTCCTTCCCGAACAGGGGGGGACGAGCAGTACTTC.

The chain recombines TRBV5-1 with TRBJ1-1, with D perhaps TRBD1 (6 bases). The CDR3 consists of 16 residues. The V gene's germline CDR1 is SGHRS and CDR2 YFSETQ. The ends were cut back, 0 bases at V and 0 bases at J, with 12 bases in the middle. Here the CDR3 reads CASSLGQAFMNTEAFF. For the CDR3, the DNA is TGCGCCAGCAGCTTGGGACAGGCTTTTATGAACACTGAAGCTTTCTTT. Full variable domain (missing parts from reference TRBV5-1 and TRBJ1-1): KAGVTQTPRYLIKTRGQQVTLSCSPISGHRSVSWYQQTPGQGLQFLFEYFSETQRNKGNFPGRFSGRQFSNSRSEMNVSTLELGDSALYLCASSLGQAFMNTEAFFGQGTRLTVV.

The V and J genes are TRBV25-1 and TRBJ1-4; D is unresolved. Germline CDR1 and CDR2: MGHDK and SYGVNS. The CDR3 length is 14 residues. V was clipped by 5 bases and J by 8 bases, with 15 bases between them. CDR3 sequence: CASSRPGWREKLFF. The CDR3 region has the DNA TGTGCCAGCAGTAGGCCAGGTTGGAGGGAAAAACTGTTTTTT.